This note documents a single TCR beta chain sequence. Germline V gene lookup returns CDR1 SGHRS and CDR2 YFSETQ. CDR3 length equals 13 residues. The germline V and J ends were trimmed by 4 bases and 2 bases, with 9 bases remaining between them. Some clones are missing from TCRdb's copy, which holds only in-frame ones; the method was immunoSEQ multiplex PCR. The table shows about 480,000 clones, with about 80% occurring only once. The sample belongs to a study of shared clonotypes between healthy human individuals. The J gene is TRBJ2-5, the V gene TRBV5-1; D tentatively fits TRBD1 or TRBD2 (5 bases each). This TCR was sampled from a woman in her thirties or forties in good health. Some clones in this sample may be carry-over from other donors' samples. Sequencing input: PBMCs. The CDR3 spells CASSPGTQETQYF. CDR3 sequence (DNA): TGCGCCAGCAGCCCCGGGACGCAAGAGACCCAGTACTTC. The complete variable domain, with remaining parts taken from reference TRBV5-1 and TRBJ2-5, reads KAGVTQTPRYLIKTRGQQVTLSCSPISGHRSVSWYQQTPGQGLQFLFEYFSETQRNKGNFPGRFSGRQFSNSRSEMNVSTLELGDSALYLCASSPGTQETQYFGPGTRLLVL.